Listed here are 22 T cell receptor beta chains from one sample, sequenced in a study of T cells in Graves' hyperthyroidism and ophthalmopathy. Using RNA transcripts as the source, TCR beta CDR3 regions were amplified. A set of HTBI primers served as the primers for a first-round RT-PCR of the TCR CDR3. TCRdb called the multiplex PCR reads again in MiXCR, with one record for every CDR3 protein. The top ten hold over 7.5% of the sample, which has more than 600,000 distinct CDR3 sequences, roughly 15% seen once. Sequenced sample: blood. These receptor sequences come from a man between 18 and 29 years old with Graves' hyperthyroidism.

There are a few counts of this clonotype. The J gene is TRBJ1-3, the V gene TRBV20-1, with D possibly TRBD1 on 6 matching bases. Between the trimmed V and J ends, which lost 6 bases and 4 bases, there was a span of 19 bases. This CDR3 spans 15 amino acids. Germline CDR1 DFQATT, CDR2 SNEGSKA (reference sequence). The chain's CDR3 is CSATRFGQGGNTIYF. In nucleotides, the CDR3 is TGCAGTGCAACTAGGTTCGGTCAGGGGGGAAACACCATATATTTT.

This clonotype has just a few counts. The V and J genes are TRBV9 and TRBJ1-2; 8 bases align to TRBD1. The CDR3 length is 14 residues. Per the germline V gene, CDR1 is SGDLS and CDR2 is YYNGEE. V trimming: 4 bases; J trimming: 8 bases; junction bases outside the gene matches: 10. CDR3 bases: TGTGCCAGCAGCCCCGGGACAGGAACCAGAGGCTACACCTTC. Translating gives CASSPGTGTRGYTF.

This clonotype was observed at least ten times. CDR3 bases: TGTGCCAGCAGCTTTACCAATGAGCAGTTCTTC. It is translated as CASSFTNEQFF. This chain joins TRBV7-8 and TRBJ2-1; D is ambiguous. Deletions cut 3 bases from V and 6 bases from J, with 3 bases between. Germline V gene sequence: CDR1 SGHVS, CDR2 FQNEAQ. This CDR3 has 11 amino acids.

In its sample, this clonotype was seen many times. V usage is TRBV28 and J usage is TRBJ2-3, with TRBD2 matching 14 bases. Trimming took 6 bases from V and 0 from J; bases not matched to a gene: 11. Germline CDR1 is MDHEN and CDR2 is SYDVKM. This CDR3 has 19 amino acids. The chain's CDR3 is CASSLGLAGGRASTDTQYF. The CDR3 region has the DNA TGTGCCAGCAGCCTAGGACTAGCGGGAGGCCGTGCTAGCACAGATACGCAGTATTTT.

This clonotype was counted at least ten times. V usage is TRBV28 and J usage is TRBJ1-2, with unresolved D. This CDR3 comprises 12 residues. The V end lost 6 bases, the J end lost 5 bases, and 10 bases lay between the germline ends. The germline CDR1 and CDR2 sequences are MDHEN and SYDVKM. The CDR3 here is CASRSGRYGYTF. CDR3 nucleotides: TGTGCCAGCAGGAGCGGACGGTATGGCTACACCTTC.

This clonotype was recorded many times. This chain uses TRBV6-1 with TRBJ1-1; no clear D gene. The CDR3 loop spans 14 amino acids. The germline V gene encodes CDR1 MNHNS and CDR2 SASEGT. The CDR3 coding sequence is TGTGGCACAATGGGGTTCCTGACGAACACTGAAGCTTTCTTT. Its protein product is CGTMGFLTNTEAFF.

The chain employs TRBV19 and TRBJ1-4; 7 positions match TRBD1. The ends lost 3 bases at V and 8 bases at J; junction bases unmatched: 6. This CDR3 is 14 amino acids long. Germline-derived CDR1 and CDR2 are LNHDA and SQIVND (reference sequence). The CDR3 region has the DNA TGTGCCAGTAGTATCTTACAGGGGAGAGAAAAACTGTTTTTT. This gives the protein CASSILQGREKLFF.

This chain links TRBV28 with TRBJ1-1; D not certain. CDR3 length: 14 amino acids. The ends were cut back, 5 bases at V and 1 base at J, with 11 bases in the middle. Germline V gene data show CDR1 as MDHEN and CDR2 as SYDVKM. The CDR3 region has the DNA TGTGCCAGCAGTGGGGAGGGCTCGAACACTGAAGCTTTCTTT. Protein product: CASSGEGSNTEAFF.

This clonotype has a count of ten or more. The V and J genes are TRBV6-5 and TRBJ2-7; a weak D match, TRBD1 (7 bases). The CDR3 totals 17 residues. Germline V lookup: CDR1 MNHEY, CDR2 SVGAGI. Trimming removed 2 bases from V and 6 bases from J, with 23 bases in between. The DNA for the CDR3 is TGTGCCAGCAGTTACAGTGTCCGACAGGGACTTATCGGCGAGCAGTACTTC. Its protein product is CASSYSVRQGLIGEQYF.

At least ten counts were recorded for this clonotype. The CDR3 here is CASSLWAEQYF. CDR3 coding DNA: TGTGCCAGCAGTTTGTGGGCAGAGCAGTACTTC. The rearrangement uses TRBV28 and TRBJ2-7; no definite D call. The germline V gene has CDR1 MDHEN and CDR2 SYDVKM. Trimming removed 3 bases from V and 7 bases from J, with 7 bases in between. The CDR3 loop spans 11 amino acids.

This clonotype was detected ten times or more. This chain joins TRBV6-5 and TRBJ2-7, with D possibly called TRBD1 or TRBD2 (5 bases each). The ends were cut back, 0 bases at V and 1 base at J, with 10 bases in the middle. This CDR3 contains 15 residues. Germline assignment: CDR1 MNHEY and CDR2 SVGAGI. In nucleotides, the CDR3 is TGTGCCAGCAGTTACTCTGCAGGGAGTTCCTACGAGCAGTACTTC. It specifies CASSYSAGSSYEQYF.

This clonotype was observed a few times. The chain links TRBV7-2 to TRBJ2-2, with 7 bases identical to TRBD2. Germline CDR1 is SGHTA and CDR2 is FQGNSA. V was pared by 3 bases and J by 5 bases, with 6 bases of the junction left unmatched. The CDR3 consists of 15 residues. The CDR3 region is CASSLGRAETGELFF. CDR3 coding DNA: TGTGCCAGCAGCTTGGGGAGGGCCGAGACCGGGGAGCTGTTTTTT.

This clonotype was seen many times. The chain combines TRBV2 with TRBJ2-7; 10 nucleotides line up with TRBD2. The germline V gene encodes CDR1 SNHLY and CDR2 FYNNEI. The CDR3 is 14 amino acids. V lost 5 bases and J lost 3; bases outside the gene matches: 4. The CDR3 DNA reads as TGTGCCAGCAGTTTCTTAGCGGGAGGCTACGAGCAGTACTTC. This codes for CASSFLAGGYEQYF.

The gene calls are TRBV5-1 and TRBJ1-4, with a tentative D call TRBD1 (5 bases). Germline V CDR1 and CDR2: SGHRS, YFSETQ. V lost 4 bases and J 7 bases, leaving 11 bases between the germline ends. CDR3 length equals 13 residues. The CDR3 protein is CASSLGGAEKLFF. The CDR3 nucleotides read TGCGCCAGCAGCCTGGGGGGTGCTGAAAAACTGTTTTTT.

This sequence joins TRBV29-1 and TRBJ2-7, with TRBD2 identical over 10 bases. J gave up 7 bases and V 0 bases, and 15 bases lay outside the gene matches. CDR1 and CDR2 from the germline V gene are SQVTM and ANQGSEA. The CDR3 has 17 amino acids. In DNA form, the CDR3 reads TGCAGCGTTGAAGACCCCCGAGCGGGAGGGCCGGCTGGGGAGCAGTACTTC. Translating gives CSVEDPRAGGPAGEQYF.

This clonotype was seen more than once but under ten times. The CDR3 DNA is TGTGCCAGCAGCCAAGCCGGCGGACAGGGGAACTACGAGCAGTACTTC. Residues: CASSQAGGQGNYEQYF. The V call is TRBV3-1, the J call TRBJ2-7; TRBD1 matches 9 bases. CDR1 is LGHDT and CDR2 is YNNKEL in the germline V gene (reference sequence). The CDR3 is made up of 16 amino acids. With V trimmed by 1 base and J by 3 bases, 7 bases remained unmatched.

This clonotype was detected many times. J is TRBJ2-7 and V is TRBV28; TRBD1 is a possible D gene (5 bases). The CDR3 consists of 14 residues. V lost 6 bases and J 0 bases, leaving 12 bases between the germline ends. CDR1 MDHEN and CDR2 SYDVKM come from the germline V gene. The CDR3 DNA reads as TGTGCCAGCAGCAACCAGGGTAACTCCTACGAGCAGTACTTC. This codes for CASSNQGNSYEQYF.

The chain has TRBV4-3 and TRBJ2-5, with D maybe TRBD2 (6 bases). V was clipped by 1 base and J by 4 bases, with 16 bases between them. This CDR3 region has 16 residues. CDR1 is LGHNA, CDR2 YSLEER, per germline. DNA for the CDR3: TGCGCCAGCAGCCAAGTCGTCCGGGAGATGGGAGAGACCCAGTACTTC. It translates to CASSQVVREMGETQYF.

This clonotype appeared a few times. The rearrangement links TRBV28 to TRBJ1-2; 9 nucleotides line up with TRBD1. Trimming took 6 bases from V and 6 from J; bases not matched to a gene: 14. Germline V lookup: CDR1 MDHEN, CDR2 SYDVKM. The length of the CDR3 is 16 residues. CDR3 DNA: TGTGCCAGCAGCCCCGCCGGGGGACAGGGTAAAAATGGCTACACCTTC. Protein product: CASSPAGGQGKNGYTF.

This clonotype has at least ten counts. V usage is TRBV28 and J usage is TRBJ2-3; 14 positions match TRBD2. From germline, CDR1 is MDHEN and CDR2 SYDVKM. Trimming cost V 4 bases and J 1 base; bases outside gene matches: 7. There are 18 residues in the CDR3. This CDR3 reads CASSSGLAGGSRTDTQYF. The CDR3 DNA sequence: TGTGCCAGCAGTTCAGGACTAGCGGGAGGATCGCGCACAGATACGCAGTATTTT.

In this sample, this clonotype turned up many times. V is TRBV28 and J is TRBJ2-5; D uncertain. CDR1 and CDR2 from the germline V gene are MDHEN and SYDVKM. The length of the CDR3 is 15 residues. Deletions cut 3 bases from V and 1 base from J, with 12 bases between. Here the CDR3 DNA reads TGTGCCAGCAGTTTCGCGACAAGAGTCCAAGAGACCCAGTACTTC. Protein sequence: CASSFATRVQETQYF.

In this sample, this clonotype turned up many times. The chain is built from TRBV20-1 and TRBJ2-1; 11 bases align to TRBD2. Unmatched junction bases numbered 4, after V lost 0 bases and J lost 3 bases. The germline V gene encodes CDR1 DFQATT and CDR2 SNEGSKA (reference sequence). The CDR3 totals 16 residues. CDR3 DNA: TGCAGTGCTAGAGATAGGACTAGCGGGCTCTACAATGAGCAGTTCTTC. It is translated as CSARDRTSGLYNEQFF.